This TCR beta chain originates from a study of control samples from healthy donors and cancer patients. Germline V CDR1 and CDR2: SGHTA, FQGNSA. Losses at the gene ends were 5 bases for V and 1 base for J; bases not matched to a gene: 4. The CDR3 runs to 14 residues. Libraries were prepared by immunoSEQ multiplex PCR; TCRdb keeps only in-frame clonotypes and omits some of them. In the table there are 75,000 to 90,000 clones, over 75% of which are singletons. The sequence came from a man aged 45-60 years in good health. This chain uses TRBV7-2 with TRBJ2-5; 7 nucleotides align to TRBD1. Source material: blood. The CDR3 DNA reads TGTGCCAGCAGCAAACAGGGGAGCCAAGAGACCCAGTACTTC. It is translated as CASSKQGSQETQYF.